The clone carrying this T cell receptor (beta chain) was seen many times. Its antigen is currently unknown. The germline gives CDR1 SGHNT, CDR2 YENEEA. V was clipped by 1 base and J by 7 bases; unmatched bases: 14. The CDR3 spans 17 residues. This specimen belongs to a study of T cells in Graves' hyperthyroidism and ophthalmopathy. From RNA transcripts, TCR beta CDR3 regions were amplified. The HTBI primer set drove a first-round RT-PCR of the TCR CDR3. TCRdb independently ran MiXCR on the multiplex PCR reads; one entry per CDR3 protein. The profile shows about 480,000 distinct CDR3 sequences, 13% to 15% of them singletons. The study's findings and limits: Blood shared most expanded thyroid clonotypes above 0.001.

The chain carries TRBV11-3 and TRBJ2-3, with 7 bases fitting TRBD2. The receptor comes from a woman younger than 30 with Graves' hyperthyroidism. Sample: blood. This CDR3 is CASSLAPLARRTNTQYF. CDR3 DNA: TGTGCCAGCAGCTTAGCCCCACTAGCGAGACGCACGAATACGCAGTATTTT.